These 26 T cell receptor beta chains share one sample of origin, sequenced in a study of shared clonotypes between healthy human individuals. Sequencing used immunoSEQ multiplex PCR; TCRdb keeps in-frame clones, though not all of them. The profile covers over 850,000 clones, with 75% to 80% appearing a single time and under 0.8% taken by the ten largest. What was sequenced was memory CD4+ T cells from PBMCs. Indicated subset: CD45RA-negative fraction. These receptors came from a man aged 18 to 35 in good health. Some clones in this sample may be carry-over from other donors' samples.

This clone came up many times. The chain is built from TRBV25-1 and TRBJ1-3; D ambiguous. V lost 3 bases, J lost 7 bases, and 19 bases lay in between. The germline gives CDR1 MGHDK, CDR2 SYGVNS. This CDR3 is 16 amino acids long. The CDR3 is CASSDRGLGNVNTIYF. CDR3 DNA: TGTGCCAGCAGTGACCGCGGTCTTGGGAATGTGAACACCATATATTTT.

The chain links TRBV5-1 to TRBJ2-1, with D possibly TRBD2 on 6 matching bases. The CDR3 is 15 amino acids. Trimming left V 4 bases short and J 2 bases short, with 13 bases between. The germline V gene encodes CDR1 SGHRS and CDR2 YFSETQ. This chain's CDR3 is CASSRSEGPYNEQFF. CDR3 DNA sequence: TGCGCCAGCAGCAGGTCGGAGGGGCCCTACAATGAGCAGTTCTTC.

The chain uses TRBV5-1 and TRBJ2-7, with D tentatively TRBD1 or TRBD2 (5 bases each). The CDR3 runs 15 residues. V was shortened by 0 bases and J by 2 bases, with 12 bases between the two germline ends. Germline assignment: CDR1 SGHRS and CDR2 YFSETQ. The CDR3 reads CASSLGGTTAYEQYF. The CDR3 DNA follows: TGCGCCAGCAGCTTGGGAGGGACGACAGCCTACGAGCAGTACTTC.

This chain uses TRBV15 with TRBJ1-2; 9 bases are shared with TRBD1. The J segment lost 3 bases and the V segment lost 3 bases, leaving 8 bases of the junction unmatched. CDR1 and CDR2 from the germline V gene are LNHNV and YYDKDF (reference sequence). This CDR3 contains 16 residues. This chain's CDR3 is CATSRGWTGADYGYTF. The CDR3 DNA reads TGTGCCACCAGCAGGGGATGGACAGGGGCGGACTATGGCTACACCTTC.

This sequence joins TRBV2 and TRBJ2-5; TRBD1 agrees at 11 bases. CDR1 and CDR2 from the germline V gene are SNHLY and FYNNEI. After removal of 3 bases from V and 5 bases from J, the junction contained 2 bases not matched to a gene. The CDR3 has 14 residues. The CDR3 coding sequence is TGTGCCAGCAGTGACCGGGACAGGGGGGAGACCCAGTACTTC. Residues: CASSDRDRGETQYF. The whole variable domain, filled in from reference TRBV2 and TRBJ2-5, reads EPEVTQTPSHQVTQMGQEVILRCVPISNHLYFYWYRQILGQKVEFLVSFYNNEISEKSEIFDDQFSVERPDGSNFTLKIRSTKLEDSAMYFCASSDRDRGETQYFGPGTRLLVL.

This chain joins TRBV2 and TRBJ1-1; the D is unclear. Per germline, CDR1 SNHLY and CDR2 FYNNEI. V was trimmed by 7 bases and J by 0 bases, leaving 9 bases between them. The CDR3 is 13 amino acids. The CDR3 sequence: CASTGPMNTEAFF. The CDR3 coding sequence is TGTGCCAGCACAGGTCCTATGAACACTGAAGCTTTCTTT.

In regard to this clone: Being one base from a much bigger clone, this may be a read error. This rearrangement joins TRBV28 to TRBJ2-6; D remains ambiguous. Germline V gene sequence: CDR1 MDHEN, CDR2 SYDVKM. Trimming took 5 bases from V and 0 from J, leaving 5 bases between them. This CDR3 is built from 14 residues. The CDR3 here is CASSGDSGANVLTF. DNA for the CDR3: TGTGCCAGCAGTGGGGACTCTGGGGCCAACGTCCTGACTTTC. The full variable domain, rest sourced from reference TRBV28 and TRBJ2-6, is DVKVTQSSRYLVKRTGEKVFLECVQDMDHENMFWYRQDPGLGLRLIYFSYDVKMKEKGDIPEGYSVSREKKERFSLILESASTNQTSMYLCASSGDSGANVLTFGAGSRLTVL.

This chain's CDR3 is CASSQDPILDGYTF. The DNA for the CDR3 is TGCGCCAGCAGCCAAGATCCGATCCTGGATGGCTACACCTTC. The chain carries TRBV4-1 and TRBJ1-2; no definite D call. Trimming removed 0 bases at V and 6 bases at J, with 11 bases between. The CDR3 consists of 14 residues. Germline CDR1 MGHRA, CDR2 YSYEKL.

J is TRBJ2-3 and V is TRBV5-1; D unclear. The CDR3 spans 17 residues. Trimming took off 0 bases at V and 3 bases at J, with 17 bases between the two ends. Looked up from germline, CDR1 is SGHRS and CDR2 is YFSETQ. The CDR3 DNA sequence: TGCGCCAGCAGCTTGGGTGTGGGTCCTCTGGGGACAGATACGCAGTATTTT. It encodes CASSLGVGPLGTDTQYF.

The chain's CDR3 is CASSYGSNTGELFF. CDR3 DNA sequence: TGTGCCAGCAGCTACGGATCGAACACCGGGGAGCTGTTTTTT. The J gene is TRBJ2-2, the V gene TRBV7-3; unclear D gene. CDR1 is SGHTA, CDR2 FQGTGA, per germline. The ends were cut back, 4 bases at V and 0 bases at J, with 6 bases in the middle. This CDR3 region has 14 residues.

The chain recombines TRBV6-1 with TRBJ2-7, with unresolved D. Per the germline V gene, CDR1 is MNHNS and CDR2 is SASEGT. The CDR3 sequence is 11 residues long. Trimming removed 6 bases at V and 1 base at J, with 4 bases between. The CDR3 coding sequence is TGTGCCAGCAGGATTTCCTACGAGCAGTACTTC. It encodes CASRISYEQYF.

The chain joins TRBV5-5 to TRBJ1-1, with 7 bases that match TRBD1. V trimming: 4 bases; J trimming: 0 bases; junction bases outside the gene matches: 6. The CDR3 runs to 15 residues. Per the germline V gene, CDR1 is SGHKS and CDR2 is YYEKEE (reference sequence). CDR3: CASSPEGALNTEAFF. The CDR3 nucleotides are TGTGCCAGCAGCCCTGAGGGGGCCTTGAACACTGAAGCTTTCTTT.

The rearrangement uses TRBV7-9 and TRBJ1-1, with TRBD1 as a possible D gene (5 bases). V lost 5 bases to trimming and J lost 1 base, with 14 bases between them. CDR1 and CDR2 (germline): SEHNR, FQNEAQ (reference sequence). This CDR3 is built from 15 residues. CDR3 DNA: TGTGCCAGCAGCGAAAACTTTGGGGCGAACACTGAAGCTTTCTTT. Translation gives CASSENFGANTEAFF.

This clone showed up just a few times. CDR3 loop: CASSGGRAYEQYF. Here the CDR3 DNA reads TGTGCCAGCAGCGGGGGACGGGCCTACGAGCAGTACTTC. This chain connects TRBV7-9 to TRBJ2-7; the D call may be TRBD1 or TRBD2 (5 bases each). Germline values: CDR1 SEHNR, CDR2 FQNEAQ (reference sequence). The V end lost 5 bases, the J end lost 2 bases, and 10 bases lay between the germline ends. The CDR3 spans 13 residues.

The rearrangement links TRBV5-1 to TRBJ2-3; TRBD1 or TRBD2 may be the D gene (6 bases each). Trimming shortened V by 0 bases and J by 5 bases, and 10 bases separated the two germline ends. The CDR3 runs to 14 residues. Germline V CDR1 and CDR2: SGHRS, YFSETQ. The CDR3 here is CASSLEGGRDTQYF. The CDR3 DNA reads TGCGCCAGCAGCTTGGAAGGGGGGAGAGATACGCAGTATTTT.

This clone was observed a handful of times. CDR3 DNA sequence: TGTGCCAGTAGTATCCTACGTGCAGGGTCCACCGGGGAGCTGTTTTTT. Amino acids: CASSILRAGSTGELFF. This chain links TRBV19 with TRBJ2-2, with D possibly being TRBD1 (5 bases). CDR1 is LNHDA and CDR2 is SQIVND in the germline V gene (reference sequence). Trimming pared 3 bases from V and 4 bases from J, leaving 15 bases between. This CDR3 comprises 16 residues.

This chain links TRBV18 with TRBJ2-7; 10 bases are shared with TRBD1. V gave up 6 bases and J gave up 6 bases; unmatched junction bases: 8. The germline V gene has CDR1 KGHSH and CDR2 LQKENI. The length of the CDR3 is 14 residues. The CDR3 is CASSPGDRGGEQYF. In nucleotides, the CDR3 is TGTGCCAGCTCCCCCGGGGACAGGGGAGGCGAGCAGTACTTC.

This chain joins TRBV10-3 and TRBJ1-5; perhaps TRBD1 as D (6 bases). CDR1 and CDR2 from the germline V gene are ENHRY and SYGVKD. Trimming removed 7 bases from V and 5 bases from J, with 12 bases in between. The CDR3 spans 13 residues. CDR3 in amino acids: CAITPEGDQPQHF. As DNA, the CDR3 is TGTGCCATCACCCCGGAGGGGGATCAGCCCCAGCATTTT.

V and J are TRBV10-1 and TRBJ2-3, with TRBD1 matching 10 bases. Germline assignment: CDR1 WNHNN and CDR2 SYGVQD (reference sequence). V lost 5 bases to trimming and J lost 4 bases; unmatched junction nucleotides: 6. This CDR3 region has 15 residues. The DNA of the CDR3 is TGCGCCAGCAGTCCTGGACAGGGGGAATCAGATACGCAGTATTTT. Amino acids: CASSPGQGESDTQYF.

This sequence joins TRBV4-1 and TRBJ2-4; no clear D gene. The CDR3 totals 14 residues. V was clipped by 0 bases and J by 5 bases, with 8 bases between them. CDR1 MGHRA and CDR2 YSYEKL come from the germline V gene. The CDR3 nucleotides are TGCGCCAGCAGCCAAGATCGTACAGAAAACATTCAGTACTTC. As protein: CASSQDRTENIQYF.

CDR3 sequence reads: CASEDRRGANNEQFF. The CDR3 DNA is TGTGCCAGCGAGGACAGGAGGGGCGCTAACAATGAGCAGTTCTTC. The chain links TRBV2 to TRBJ2-1; maybe TRBD1 (7 bases). The germline V gene has CDR1 SNHLY and CDR2 FYNNEI. V was clipped by 8 bases and J by 5 bases, with 19 bases between them. This CDR3 comprises 15 residues.

The chain has TRBV28 and TRBJ1-2; D gene uncertain. This CDR3 is built from 12 residues. CDR1 and CDR2 (germline): MDHEN, SYDVKM. The V gene lost 5 bases and the J gene lost 8 bases, with 12 bases spanning the gap. CDR3 nucleotide sequence: TGTGCCAGCAGTCCCCCCGGCTTAGGCTACACCTTC. This translates into CASSPPGLGYTF.

This sequence joins TRBV2 and TRBJ2-3; 7 bases line up with TRBD1. The length of the CDR3 is 15 residues. Trimming cost V 1 base and J 4 bases; bases outside gene matches: 5. Germline CDR1 SNHLY, CDR2 FYNNEI. The CDR3 DNA sequence: TGTGCCAGCAGTGAAGTCAGGGGGTTGGCAGATACGCAGTATTTT. Its protein is CASSEVRGLADTQYF. The full variable domain, its missing parts supplied by reference TRBV2 and TRBJ2-3, is EPEVTQTPSHQVTQMGQEVILRCVPISNHLYFYWYRQILGQKVEFLVSFYNNEISEKSEIFDDQFSVERPDGSNFTLKIRSTKLEDSAMYFCASSEVRGLADTQYFGPGTRLTVL.

As regards this clone: This sample also contains other DNA sequences that code for the same CDR3. This chain links TRBV4-1 with TRBJ1-5; D gene ambiguous. This CDR3 contains 14 residues. Germline V lookup: CDR1 MGHRA, CDR2 YSYEKL. The V end lost 3 bases, the J end lost 1 base, and 7 bases lay between the germline ends. The CDR3 DNA follows: TGCGCCAGCAGCCAGGGGTCAAGCAATCAGCCCCAGCATTTT. Translation gives CASSQGSSNQPQHF.

The chain employs TRBV19 and TRBJ2-2; 8 bases are a match to TRBD1. With V trimmed by 5 bases and J by 4 bases, 3 bases remained unmatched. Germline loops: CDR1 LNHDA, CDR2 SQIVND (reference sequence). The CDR3 covers 14 residues. Written as DNA, the CDR3 is TGTGCCAGTAGTCTGACAGGGGTCACCGGGGAGCTGTTTTTT. Its translation: CASSLTGVTGELFF.

The rearrangement uses TRBV15 and TRBJ2-7, with 12 bases matching TRBD2. This CDR3 spans 14 amino acids. Unmatched junction bases numbered 1, after V lost 3 bases and J lost 4 bases. The germline CDR1 and CDR2 sequences are LNHNV and YYDKDF (reference sequence). CDR3 protein: CATSRTSGSYEQYF. In DNA, the CDR3 is TGTGCCACCAGCAGGACTAGCGGGAGTTACGAGCAGTACTTC.